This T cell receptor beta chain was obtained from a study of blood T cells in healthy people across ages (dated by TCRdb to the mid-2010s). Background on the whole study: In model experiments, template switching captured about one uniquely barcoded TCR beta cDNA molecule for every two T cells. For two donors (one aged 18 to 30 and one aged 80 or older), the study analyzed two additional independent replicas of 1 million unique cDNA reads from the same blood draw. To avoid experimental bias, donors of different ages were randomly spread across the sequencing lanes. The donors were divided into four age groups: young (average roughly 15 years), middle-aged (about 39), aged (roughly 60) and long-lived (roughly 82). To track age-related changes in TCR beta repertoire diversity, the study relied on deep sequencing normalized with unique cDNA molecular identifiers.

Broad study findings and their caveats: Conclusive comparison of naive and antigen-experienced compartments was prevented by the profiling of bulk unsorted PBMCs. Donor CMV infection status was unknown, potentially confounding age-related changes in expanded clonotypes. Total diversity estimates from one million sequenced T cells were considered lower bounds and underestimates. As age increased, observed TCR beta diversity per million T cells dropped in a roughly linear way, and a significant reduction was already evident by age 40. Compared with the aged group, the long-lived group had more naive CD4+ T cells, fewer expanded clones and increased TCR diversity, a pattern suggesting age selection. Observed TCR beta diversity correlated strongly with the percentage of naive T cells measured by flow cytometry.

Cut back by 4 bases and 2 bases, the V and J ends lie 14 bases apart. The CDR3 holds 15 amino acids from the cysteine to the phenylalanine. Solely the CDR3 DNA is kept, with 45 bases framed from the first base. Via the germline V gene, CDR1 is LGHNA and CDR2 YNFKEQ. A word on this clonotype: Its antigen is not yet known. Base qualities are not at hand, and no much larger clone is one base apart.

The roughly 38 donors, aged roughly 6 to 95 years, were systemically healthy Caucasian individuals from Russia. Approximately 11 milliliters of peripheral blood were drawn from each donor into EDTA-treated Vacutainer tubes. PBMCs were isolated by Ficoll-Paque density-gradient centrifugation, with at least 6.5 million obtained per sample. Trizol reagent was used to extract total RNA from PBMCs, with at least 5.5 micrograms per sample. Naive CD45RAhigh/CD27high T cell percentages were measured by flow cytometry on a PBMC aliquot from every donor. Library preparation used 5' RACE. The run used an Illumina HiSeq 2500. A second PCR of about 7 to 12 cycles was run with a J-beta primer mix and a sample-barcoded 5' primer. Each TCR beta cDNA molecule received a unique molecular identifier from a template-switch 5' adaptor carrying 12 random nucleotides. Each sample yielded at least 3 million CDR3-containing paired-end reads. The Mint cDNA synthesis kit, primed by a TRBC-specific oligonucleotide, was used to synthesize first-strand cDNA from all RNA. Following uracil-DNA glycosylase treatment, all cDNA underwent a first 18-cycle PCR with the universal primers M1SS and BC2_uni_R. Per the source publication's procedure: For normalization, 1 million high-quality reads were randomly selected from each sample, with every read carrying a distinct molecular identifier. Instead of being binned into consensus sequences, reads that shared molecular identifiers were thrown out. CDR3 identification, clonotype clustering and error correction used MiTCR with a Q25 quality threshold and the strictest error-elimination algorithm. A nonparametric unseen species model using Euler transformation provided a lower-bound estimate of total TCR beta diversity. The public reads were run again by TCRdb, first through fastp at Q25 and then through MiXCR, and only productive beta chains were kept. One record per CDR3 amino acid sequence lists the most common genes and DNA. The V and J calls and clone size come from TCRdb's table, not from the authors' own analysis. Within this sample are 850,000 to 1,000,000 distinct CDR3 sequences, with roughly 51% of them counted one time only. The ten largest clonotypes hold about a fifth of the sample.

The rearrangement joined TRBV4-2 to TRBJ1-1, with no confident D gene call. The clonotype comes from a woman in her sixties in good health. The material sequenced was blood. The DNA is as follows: TGTGCCAGCAGCCCACCCCCCAGACCAAACACTGAAGCTTTCTTT. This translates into CASSPPPRPNTEAFF.